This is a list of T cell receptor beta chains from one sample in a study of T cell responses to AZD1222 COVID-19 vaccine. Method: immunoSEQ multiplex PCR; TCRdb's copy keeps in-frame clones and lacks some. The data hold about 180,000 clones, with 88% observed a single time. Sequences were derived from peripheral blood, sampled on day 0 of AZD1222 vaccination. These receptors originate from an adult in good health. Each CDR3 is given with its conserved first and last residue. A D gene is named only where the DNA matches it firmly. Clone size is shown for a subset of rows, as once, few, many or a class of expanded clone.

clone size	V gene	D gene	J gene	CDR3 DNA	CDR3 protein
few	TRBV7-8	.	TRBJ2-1	TGTGCCAGCAGCTTAGCGGGTCGTAGCGCCCATGAGCAGTTCTTC	CASSLAGRSAHEQFF
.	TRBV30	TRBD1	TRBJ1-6	TGTGCCTGGAGTGTGGATCGACAGGGGGCCTATAATTCACCCCTCCACTTT	CAWSVDRQGAYNSPLHF
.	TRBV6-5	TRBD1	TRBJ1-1	TGTGCCAGCAGTCAGGGGGGCACTGAAGCTTTCTTT	CASSQGGTEAFF
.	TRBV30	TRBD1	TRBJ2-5	TGTGCCTGGAGTGTCCAGGGGGATCTATCCCAGTACTTC	CAWSVQGDLSQYF
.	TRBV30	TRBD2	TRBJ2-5	TGTGCCTGGAGACGGGGGGGCCTCGAGACCCAGTACTTC	CAWRRGGLETQYF
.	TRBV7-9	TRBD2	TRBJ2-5	TGTGCCAGCAGCTTATCCCGGGGGGTCTCGGCCCAAGAGACCCAGTACTTC	CASSLSRGVSAQETQYF
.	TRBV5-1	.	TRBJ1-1	TGCGCCAGCAGCTTGGTCTCCGGACCCCAGAACACTGAAGCTTTCTTT	CASSLVSGPQNTEAFF
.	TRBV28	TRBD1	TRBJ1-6	TGTGCCAGCAGTTCCACTTTACAGGGGAATTCACCCCTCCACTTT	CASSSTLQGNSPLHF
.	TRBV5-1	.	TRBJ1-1	TGCGCCAGCAGCCTTTTATTAAACACTGAAGCTTTCTTT	CASSLLLNTEAFF
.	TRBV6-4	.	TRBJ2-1	TGTGCCAGCAGTGAAGGACTACCGAGCTCCTACAATGAGCAGTTCTTC	CASSEGLPSSYNEQFF
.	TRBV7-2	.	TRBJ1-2	TGTGCCAGCAGCTTAGCGGGGGGGCGAGGCTACACCTTC	CASSLAGGRGYTF
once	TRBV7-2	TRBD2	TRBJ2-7	TGTGCCAGCAAGACTAGCGGCCTACGGGAGCAGTACTTC	CASKTSGLREQYF
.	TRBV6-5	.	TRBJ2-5	TGTGCCAGCAGTCCGGACGGTAAAGAGACCCAGTACTTC	CASSPDGKETQYF
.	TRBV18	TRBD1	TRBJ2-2	TGTGCCAGCTCACCTCGGACAGGGGATCGTGGGGAGCTGTTTTTT	CASSPRTGDRGELFF
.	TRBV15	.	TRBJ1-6	TGTGCCACCAGCAGCGGCAGCTCCTATAATTCACCCCTCCACTTT	CATSSGSSYNSPLHF
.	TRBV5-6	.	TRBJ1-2	TGTGCCAGCAGCTTGGATGGGGGCATCTATGGCTACACCTTC	CASSLDGGIYGYTF
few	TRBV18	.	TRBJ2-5	TGTGCCAGCTCCGAGACAGGAGCCCAAGAGACCCAGTACTTC	CASSETGAQETQYF
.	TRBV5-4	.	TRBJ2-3	TGTGCCAGCAGCAACCTGAAAGCCCTGGCAGATACGCAGTATTTT	CASSNLKALADTQYF
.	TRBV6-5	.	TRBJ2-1	TGTGCCAGCAGCTCGGACGGATACTCCTACAATGAGCAGTTCTTC	CASSSDGYSYNEQFF
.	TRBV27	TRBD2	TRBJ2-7	TGTGCCAGCAGTCCTCGGACTAGCGGGTACTACGAGCAGTACTTC	CASSPRTSGYYEQYF
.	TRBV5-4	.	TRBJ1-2	TGTGCCAGCACTCAAGGAGGGTACTATGGCTACACCTTC	CASTQGGYYGYTF
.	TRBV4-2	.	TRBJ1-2	TGTGCCAGCAGCCAAGATCTAGGGGGGGGAAGCTATGGCTACACCTTC	CASSQDLGGGSYGYTF
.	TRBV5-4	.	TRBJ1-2	TGTGCCAGCAGCTTGGTTCTGGACTATGGCTACACCTTC	CASSLVLDYGYTF
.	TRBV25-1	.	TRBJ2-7	TGTGCCAGCTCCCTCCTGGGGAGGCAGTACTTC	CASSLLGRQYF
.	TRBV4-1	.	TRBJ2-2	TGCGCCAGCAGCCCGACTACCTCGAACACCGGGGAGCTGTTTTTT	CASSPTTSNTGELFF
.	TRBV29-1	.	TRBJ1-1	TGCAGCGTTGAAGGGGACCATCTACTGGCTTTCTTT	CSVEGDHLLAFF
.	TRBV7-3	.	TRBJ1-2	TGTGCCAGCACCCTTAACCCAGGGGATGGCTACACCTTC	CASTLNPGDGYTF